The 2 T cell receptor beta chains below were found in one sample sequenced in a study of cytomegalovirus exposure and HLA in healthy donors (dated by TCRdb to 2017 to 2019). Libraries were prepared through the immunoSEQ multiplex PCR assay. A mixture of 60 forward primers for TCR Vbeta segments and 13 reverse primers for TCR Jbeta segments was used in the multiplex PCR. The table was pulled from immuneACCESS by TCRdb, which kept in-frame rearrangements only. Such tables lose some clones; where checked, under half of the loss comes from unresolved V genes, and the rest has no known cause. This sample holds approximately 140,000 clones; over 70% were observed only once. The top ten clonotypes cover approximately 1.5% of the sample. Sequencing was carried out using PBMCs. These TCRs come from a woman in her late teens or twenties in good health and CMV-seronegative.

CDR3 sequence: CASSVYTGTGDEGYTF. The CDR3 DNA is TGTGCCAGCAGTGTCTACACCGGGACAGGGGATGAGGGCTACACCTTC. The chain links TRBV25-1 to TRBJ1-2, with 10 bases identical to TRBD1. CDR1 MGHDK and CDR2 SYGVNS come from the germline V gene. The V gene end was trimmed by 4 bases and the J gene end by 8 bases; junction bases not matched to a gene: 13. CDR3 length: 16 residues.

The chain has TRBV6-1 and TRBJ1-4; possibly TRBD1 for D (6 bases). V was trimmed by 7 bases and J by 0 bases, leaving 12 bases between them. Germline V CDR1 and CDR2: MNHNS, SASEGT. This CDR3 has 15 amino acids. The DNA for the CDR3 is TGTGCCAGCATCAAAGGGGGACCAACTAATGAAAAACTGTTTTTT. The encoded protein is CASIKGGPTNEKLFF.